This T cell receptor (beta chain) was observed in a study of cytomegalovirus exposure and HLA in healthy donors. The PCR employed 60 Vbeta primers together with 13 Jbeta primers. The repertoire was sequenced with immunoSEQ multiplex PCR; TCRdb's copy has only in-frame clones and lacks some. The repertoire holds 150,000 to 200,000 clones, with 70% to 80% as singletons. Whole-study findings and limits: TCR beta chains numbering more than 150 were designated cytomegalovirus-associated. Reports indicate that TCR beta sequences accurately predicted the HLA-A and HLA-B alleles of most subjects. For most TCR beta V segments, an earlier analysis put the productive rate at about 87% or about 30% of the time.

This clone was found a few times. Its antigen is unknown. The length of the CDR3 is 15 residues. The trim removed 2 bases at V and 6 bases at J, leaving 8 bases unmatched. Germline CDR1 is MNHEY and CDR2 is SVGAGI. The sample taken for sequencing was PBMCs. This TCR was sampled from a woman between 50 and 59 years old in good health and CMV-seronegative. J is TRBJ2-5 and V is TRBV6-5; 8 bases are shared with TRBD1. The CDR3 coding sequence is TGTGCCAGCAGTTACGACGGACAGGGTAGAAAGACCCAGTACTTC. Protein product: CASSYDGQGRKTQYF.